This T cell receptor beta chain was profiled in a study of CD8 T cells in ankylosing spondylitis. Broader study findings: The study looked at matched synovial fluid samples from ankylosing spondylitis patients. Disease-linked clones were reported to be significantly enriched there. What appeared characteristic of ankylosing spondylitis blood was a TCR beta motif of fewer than ten highly homologous variants.

Germline V gene sequence: CDR1 SGDLS, CDR2 YYNGEE. Unmatched junction bases numbered 15, after V lost 4 bases and J lost 5 bases. CDR3 length: 18 amino acids. About this clonotype: Its antigen is not known.

Construction of TCR beta libraries was performed using quantitative 5'-RACE with molecular barcodes. MiXCR, applied by TCRdb to the 5' RACE reads, yields one record per CDR3 protein. Here the sample spans 350,000 to 450,000 distinct CDR3 sequences, 20% being singletons. This chain links TRBV9 with TRBJ2-3, with 11 bases fitting TRBD2. The receptor was derived from a male donor with ankylosing spondylitis or in good health (not recorded which). Sequences were obtained from blood, either unsorted or a sorted T cell fraction (not recorded which). CDR3 DNA sequence: TGTGCCAGCAGCTCGCGTTGGTTCGGGACTAGCGGTGGAGATACGCAGTATTTT. Its protein is CASSSRWFGTSGGDTQYF.